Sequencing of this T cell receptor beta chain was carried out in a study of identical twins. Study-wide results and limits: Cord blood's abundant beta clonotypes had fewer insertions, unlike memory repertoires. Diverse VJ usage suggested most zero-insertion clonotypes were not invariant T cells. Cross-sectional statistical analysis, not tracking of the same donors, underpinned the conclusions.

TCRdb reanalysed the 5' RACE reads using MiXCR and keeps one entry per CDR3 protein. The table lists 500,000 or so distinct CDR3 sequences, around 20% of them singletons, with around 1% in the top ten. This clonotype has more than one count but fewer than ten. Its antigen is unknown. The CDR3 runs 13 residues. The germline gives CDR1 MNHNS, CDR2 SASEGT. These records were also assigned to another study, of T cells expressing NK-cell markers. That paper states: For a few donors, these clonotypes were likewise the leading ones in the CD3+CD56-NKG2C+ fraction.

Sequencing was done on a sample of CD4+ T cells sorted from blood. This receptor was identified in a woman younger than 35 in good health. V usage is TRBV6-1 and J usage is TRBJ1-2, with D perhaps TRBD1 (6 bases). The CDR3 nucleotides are TGTGCTTCGGTCAGCAGGGGCGCGCGTGGCTACACCTTC. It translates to CASVSRGARGYTF.